This T cell receptor beta chain was sequenced during a study of shared clonotypes between healthy human individuals. Across the whole study: In total, the donors were a couple of women and a few men aged 18 to 49.

Healthy and HIV-negative, the adult donors had no recent acute infections or vaccinations. Looked up from germline, CDR1 is SGDLS and CDR2 is YYNGEE. J was trimmed by 2 bases and V by 3 bases; bases with no gene match: 6. The CDR3 spans 15 residues. The assay was immunoSEQ multiplex PCR, and TCRdb's table has in-frame clones only and misses some. Of about 2.4 million clones in the sample, more than 85% were seen once. The receptor's source is a young man in good health. Some clones in this sample may be carry-over from other donors' samples. The chain employs TRBV9 and TRBJ1-2, with 8 nucleotides matching TRBD1. The sample consisted of naive CD4+ T cells from PBMCs. As for subset: CD45RA+ positively selected. This CDR3 is CASSAWTGNNYGYTF. CDR3 DNA sequence: TGTGCCAGCAGCGCCTGGACAGGGAACAACTATGGCTACACCTTC.